Shown below are 20 T cell receptor beta chains from a single sample sequenced in a study of OX40 agonist ivuxolimab in advanced cancers. TCRdb keeps only in-frame clones here, not all; method: immunoSEQ multiplex PCR. In the table there are about 76,000 clones, about 86% of which are singletons. The sample was CD4+ or CD8+ T cells sorted from blood, taken in a trial of the OX40 agonist ivuxolimab. The receptor set was obtained from an adult with an advanced solid tumor such as melanoma, head and neck, liver or kidney cancer.

The chain recombines TRBV5-6 with TRBJ1-5; a possible D gene is TRBD1 (6 bases). Trimming took off 4 bases at V and 2 bases at J, with 16 bases between the two ends. The CDR3 spans 16 residues. Germline-derived CDR1 and CDR2 are SGHDT and YYEEEE. DNA of the CDR3: TGTGCCAGCAGCCGGAGCAGGGGCGGCGGCAATCAGCCCCAGCATTTT. This encodes CASSRSRGGGNQPQHF.

The gene calls are TRBV5-1 and TRBJ2-3; 9 nucleotides agree with TRBD2. Germline trimming cut 0 bases from V and 6 bases from J; bases unmatched to any gene: 8. Per germline, CDR1 SGHRS and CDR2 YFSETQ. The CDR3 consists of 16 residues. Written as DNA, the CDR3 is TGCGCCAGCAGCTTGGAAGGTAGCGGGGGAGCGGATACGCAGTATTTT. It encodes CASSLEGSGGADTQYF.

J is TRBJ2-3 and V is TRBV29-1; D unresolved. CDR3 length equals 12 residues. Trimming left V 3 bases short and J 0 bases short, with 4 bases between. Per the germline V gene, CDR1 is SQVTM and CDR2 is ANQGSEA. The CDR3 coding sequence is TGCAGCGTTGATCCTAGCACAGATACGCAGTATTTT. Residues: CSVDPSTDTQYF.

V gene TRBV11-3 combines with J gene TRBJ2-3, with TRBD2 matching 10 bases. Trimming removed 5 bases from V and 4 bases from J; junction bases left unmatched: 3. From germline, CDR1 is SGHNT and CDR2 YENEEA. The CDR3 contains 14 residues. CDR3 nucleotides: TGTGCCAGCAGCAGCGGGGGGGCATCAGATACGCAGTATTTT. Translated, it gives CASSSGGASDTQYF.

This clone was seen a handful of times. The rearrangement joins TRBV18 to TRBJ2-7; 10 nucleotides agree with TRBD1. The CDR3 covers 16 residues. J lost 0 bases, V lost 4 bases, and 6 bases had no gene match. Germline V CDR1 and CDR2: KGHSH, LQKENI. Written as DNA, the CDR3 is TGTGCCAGCTCACTCTTGGGACAGGGGCCCTCCTACGAGCAGTACTTC. Translation: CASSLLGQGPSYEQYF.

This chain links TRBV27 with TRBJ1-3; TRBD1 might be the D (5 bases). Trimming stripped 8 bases from V and 4 bases from J, with 15 bases between. The CDR3 extends over 14 amino acids. Germline V CDR1 and CDR2: MNHEY, SMNVEV (reference sequence). The DNA of the CDR3 is TGTGCCAGCTGGAGCGGGACCACCGGAAACACCATATATTTT. This gives the protein CASWSGTTGNTIYF.

V is TRBV30 and J is TRBJ1-1, with 10 positions matching TRBD1. The trim removed 2 bases at V and 8 bases at J, leaving 11 bases unmatched. There are 15 residues in the CDR3. The V gene's germline CDR1 is GTSNPN and CDR2 SVGIG (reference sequence). CDR3 DNA: TGTGCCTGGAGTCAAAAGGGGGACAGGGGTAGAGAAGCTTTCTTT. As protein: CAWSQKGDRGREAFF.

This clone was observed a few times. The J gene is TRBJ1-5, the V gene TRBV6-1, with unresolved D. Germline V lookup: CDR1 MNHNS, CDR2 SASEGT. This CDR3 region has 13 residues. V was pared by 1 base and J by 6 bases, with 7 bases between. This CDR3 reads CASSEVPAQPQHF. CDR3 DNA sequence: TGTGCCAGCAGTGAAGTTCCGGCTCAGCCCCAGCATTTT.

V gene TRBV5-1 combines with J gene TRBJ1-2, with TRBD1 matching over 11 bases. The CDR3 consists of 14 residues. The junction had 6 bases not matched to a gene; V was cut back by 4 bases and J by 7 bases. Germline V CDR1 and CDR2: SGHRS, YFSETQ. The CDR3 region has the DNA TGCGCCAGCAGCGCGGAGGACAGGGGGCCTGGCTACACCTTC. Translating gives CASSAEDRGPGYTF.

The chain has TRBV30 and TRBJ2-5; 9 bases agree with TRBD1. Germline CDR1 and CDR2: GTSNPN and SVGIG (reference sequence). This CDR3 spans 13 amino acids. J was trimmed by 3 bases and V by 5 bases; bases with no gene match: 4. The CDR3 sequence is CAWGDRAKETQYF. Here the CDR3 DNA reads TGTGCCTGGGGGGACAGGGCTAAAGAGACCCAGTACTTC.

This clone appeared a single time. The chain carries TRBV6-1 and TRBJ1-2; 8 bases are a match to TRBD1. Germline-derived CDR1 and CDR2 are MNHNS and SASEGT. The trim removed 3 bases at V and 4 bases at J, leaving 7 bases unmatched. This CDR3 is built from 15 residues. CDR3 nucleotide sequence: TGTGCCAGCAGTGAGATCCCGGGACAGGTCTATGGCTACACCTTC. Translation gives CASSEIPGQVYGYTF.

The chain couples TRBV7-3 to TRBJ2-1, with D unclear. Germline assignment: CDR1 SGHTA and CDR2 FQGTGA. The CDR3 has 13 amino acids. V was shortened by 0 bases and J by 8 bases, with 8 bases between the two germline ends. CDR3 sequence (DNA): TGTGCCAGCAGCTTAACCTTAGCTCATGAGCAGTTCTTC. Encoded protein: CASSLTLAHEQFF.

This rearrangement joins TRBV2 to TRBJ1-4; TRBD1 is a possible D gene (5 bases). V lost 0 bases to trimming and J lost 7 bases, with 12 bases between them. The germline V gene encodes CDR1 SNHLY and CDR2 FYNNEI. The CDR3 runs to 15 residues. Here the CDR3 reads CASSEASGWGEKLFF. As DNA, the CDR3 is TGTGCCAGCAGTGAAGCGTCAGGGTGGGGTGAAAAACTGTTTTTT.

The rearrangement joins TRBV5-1 to TRBJ2-5; maybe TRBD1 (8 bases). CDR3 length: 15 amino acids. Germline V CDR1 and CDR2: SGHRS, YFSETQ. Between the trimmed V and J ends, which lost 4 bases and 3 bases, there was a span of 16 bases. The CDR3 sequence is CASSDSGTGEETQYF. The CDR3 nucleotides are TGCGCCAGCAGCGACAGCGGGACAGGTGAAGAGACCCAGTACTTC.

This chain uses TRBV5-1 with TRBJ2-5; the D gene is possibly TRBD1 (6 bases). Looked up from germline, CDR1 is SGHRS and CDR2 is YFSETQ. This CDR3 has 13 amino acids. Deletions cut 4 bases from V and 4 bases from J, with 11 bases between. Here the CDR3 reads CASSPGQTETQYF. The CDR3 DNA reads TGCGCCAGCAGCCCCGGACAGACAGAGACCCAGTACTTC.

The chain couples TRBV7-3 to TRBJ2-3, with TRBD2 identical over 8 bases. J lost 2 bases, V lost 4 bases, and 5 bases had no gene match. Per the germline V gene, CDR1 is SGHTA and CDR2 is FQGTGA. CDR3 length: 15 amino acids. The CDR3 reads CASSSRAGDTDTQYF. CDR3 DNA: TGTGCCAGCAGCTCCAGAGCGGGAGACACAGATACGCAGTATTTT. Full variable domain (rest looked up from reference TRBV7-3 and TRBJ2-3): GAGVSQTPSNKVTEKGKYVELRCDPISGHTALYWYRQSLGQGPEFLIYFQGTGAADDSGLPNDRFFAVRPEGSVSTLKIQRTERGDSAVYLCASSSRAGDTDTQYFGPGTRLTVL.

The gene calls are TRBV6-5 and TRBJ2-7; D is undetermined. CDR1 is MNHEY, CDR2 SVGAGI, per germline. The CDR3 sequence is 14 residues long. V lost 6 bases to trimming and J lost 2 bases, with 14 bases between them. The CDR3, as DNA: TGTGCCAGCAGCCCCCGAGTGGGCCCCTACGAGCAGTACTTC. This sequence encodes CASSPRVGPYEQYF.

This clone was counted only a few times. This chain links TRBV28 with TRBJ1-5; 7 positions agree with TRBD1. The CDR3 length is 15 residues. Germline-derived CDR1 and CDR2 are MDHEN and SYDVKM. The V gene end was trimmed by 5 bases and the J gene end by 2 bases; junction bases not matched to a gene: 6. The CDR3 region has the DNA TGTGCCAGCAGTGAGCAGGGGGAAGGCAATCAGCCCCAGCATTTT. Protein product: CASSEQGEGNQPQHF.

This clone was seen a few times. This sample includes further DNA sequences coding for the same CDR3. CDR3 sequence: CASSSRSSGNTIYF. The CDR3 DNA reads as TGTGCCAGCAGTTCCCGGAGCTCTGGAAACACCATATATTTT. J is TRBJ1-3 and V is TRBV27; D unclear. There are 14 residues in the CDR3. The V end lost 4 bases, the J end lost 0 bases, and 7 bases lay between the germline ends. Germline V gives CDR1 MNHEY, CDR2 SMNVEV (reference sequence).

This chain uses TRBV9 with TRBJ1-2; a weak D match, TRBD1 (6 bases). Germline loops: CDR1 SGDLS, CDR2 YYNGEE. Trimming took 6 bases from V and 5 from J, leaving 17 bases between them. CDR3 size: 14 residues. The CDR3, as DNA: TGTGCCAGCACCCGTACGGACAGCCCATATGGCTACACCTTC. This translates into CASTRTDSPYGYTF.